The present T cell receptor (beta chain) was sequenced within a study of CXCR3-negative and CXCR3-positive naive CD8 T cells. Study-level points and caveats: Naive CXCR3-positive and CXCR3-negative cells shared TRBV-TRBJ usage; memory cells diverged. Memory CD8+ T cell repertoires were far less diverse than both naive subsets. Surface CD5 was comparable between naive subsets; TCR strength was inferred from TRB CDR3 properties.

On this clonotype itself: Its target is unknown.

This CDR3 comprises 14 residues. The TRB libraries of cDNA were built by UMI-labeled 5' RACE. TCRdb reprocessed the 5' RACE reads and stores each CDR3 protein as one record, lacking DNA. The sample data list around 50,000 distinct CDR3 sequences. The chain recombines TRBV12-3 or TRBV12-4 with TRBJ2-5; there is no DNA to check the TCRdb D call of TRBD2. The TCR originated in a human donor in good health. Some clones in this sample may be carry-over from other donors' samples. Sequencing was done on a sample of naive CXCR3- CD8+ T cells from blood. Subset specified: CD45RO-CCR7+CD27+CD95- naive CD8+ T cells lacking CXCR3 (TNR3-). CDR3 residues: CASSFQGGGETQYF.